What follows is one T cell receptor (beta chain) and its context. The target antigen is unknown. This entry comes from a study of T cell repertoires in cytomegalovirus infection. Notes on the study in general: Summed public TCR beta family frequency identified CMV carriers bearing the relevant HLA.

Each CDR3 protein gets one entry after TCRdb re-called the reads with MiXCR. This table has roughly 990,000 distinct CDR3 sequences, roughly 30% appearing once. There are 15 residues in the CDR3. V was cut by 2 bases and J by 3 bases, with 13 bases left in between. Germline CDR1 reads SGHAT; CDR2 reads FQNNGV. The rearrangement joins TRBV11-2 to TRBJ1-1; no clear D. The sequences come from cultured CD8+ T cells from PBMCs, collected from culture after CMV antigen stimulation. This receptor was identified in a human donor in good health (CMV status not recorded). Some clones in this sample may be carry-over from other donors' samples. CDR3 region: CASSLWAARDTEAFF. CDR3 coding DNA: TGTGCCAGCAGCTTATGGGCAGCGCGGGACACTGAAGCTTTCTTT.